This TCR beta chain was identified during a study of beta chain features in type 1 diabetes. General study results and limits: Shortening that was moderate but significant affected the TCRB CDR3s of Type 1 diabetes patients in all four CD4+ subsets.

V shed 7 bases, J shed 2 bases, and the junction held 4 bases outside the gene matches. Germline V gene lookup returns CDR1 ENHRY and CDR2 SYGVKD. CDR3 size: 13 residues. Comments on this clone: What it binds is not known.

Of the isolated RNA, all was reverse transcribed, and so the sequenced material was expressed TCRB transcripts. The table came from immunoSEQ multiplex PCR; TCRdb's copy has only in-frame clones and leaves some out. Of a few hundred thousand clones detected, about 15% appear once; the ten largest clones hold about 0.018%. The rearrangement links TRBV10-3 to TRBJ1-1, with 7 bases lining up with TRBD1. This clonotype originated in a man aged 30-40 years with type 1 diabetes. Sample: naive CD4+ T cells from blood. CDR3 region: CAITDRVNTEAFF. The DNA for the CDR3 is TGTGCCATCACTGACAGGGTCAACACTGAAGCTTTCTTT.